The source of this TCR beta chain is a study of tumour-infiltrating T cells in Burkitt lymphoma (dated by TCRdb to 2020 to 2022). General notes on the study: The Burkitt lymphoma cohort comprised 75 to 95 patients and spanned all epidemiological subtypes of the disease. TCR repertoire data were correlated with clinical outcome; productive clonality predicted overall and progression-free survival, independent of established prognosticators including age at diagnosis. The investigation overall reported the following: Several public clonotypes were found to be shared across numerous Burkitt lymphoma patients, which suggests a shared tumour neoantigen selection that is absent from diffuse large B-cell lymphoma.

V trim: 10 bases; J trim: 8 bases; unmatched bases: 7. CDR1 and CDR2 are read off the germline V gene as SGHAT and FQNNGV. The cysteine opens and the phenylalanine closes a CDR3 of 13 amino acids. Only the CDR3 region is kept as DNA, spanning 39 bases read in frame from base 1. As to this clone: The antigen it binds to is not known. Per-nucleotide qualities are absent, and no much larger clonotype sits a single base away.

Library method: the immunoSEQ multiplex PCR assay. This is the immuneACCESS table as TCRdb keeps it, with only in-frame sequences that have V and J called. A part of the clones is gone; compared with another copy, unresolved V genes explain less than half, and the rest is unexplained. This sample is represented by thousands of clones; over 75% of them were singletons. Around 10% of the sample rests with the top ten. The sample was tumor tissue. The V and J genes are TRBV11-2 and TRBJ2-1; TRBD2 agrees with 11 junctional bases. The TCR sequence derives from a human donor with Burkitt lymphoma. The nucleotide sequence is TGTGCCACAAATAGCGGGAGGGCGGATGAGCAGTTCTTC. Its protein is CATNSGRADEQFF.